This T cell receptor (beta chain) was retrieved from a study of shared clonotypes between healthy human individuals. Trimming stripped 1 base from V and 8 bases from J, with 17 bases between. Germline-derived CDR1 and CDR2 are SGHVS and FQNEAQ. This CDR3 spans 15 amino acids. Libraries were prepared by immunoSEQ multiplex PCR; TCRdb keeps only in-frame clonotypes and omits some of them. The data contain under 650,000 clones, 90% to 96% of them singletons. This receptor was obtained from a woman under 40 in good health. Sample: naive CD4+ T cells sorted from blood. Subset specified: CD45RA+ positively selected. The chain employs TRBV7-8 and TRBJ1-2; D remains unclear. CDR3 protein: CASSLVWSKTGGYTF. CDR3 bases: TGTGCCAGCAGCTTAGTATGGTCCAAGACTGGCGGCTACACCTTC.